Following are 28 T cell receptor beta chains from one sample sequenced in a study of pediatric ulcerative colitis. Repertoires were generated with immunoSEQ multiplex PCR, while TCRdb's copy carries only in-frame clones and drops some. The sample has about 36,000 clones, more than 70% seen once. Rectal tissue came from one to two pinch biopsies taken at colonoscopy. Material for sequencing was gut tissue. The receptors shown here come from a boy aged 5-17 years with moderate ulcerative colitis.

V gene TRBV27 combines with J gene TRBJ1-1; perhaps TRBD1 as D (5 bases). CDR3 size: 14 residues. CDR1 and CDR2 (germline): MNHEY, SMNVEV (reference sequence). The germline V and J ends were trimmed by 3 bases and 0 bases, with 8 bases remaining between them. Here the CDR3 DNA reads TGTGCCAGCAGTTTTGCAGGGATGAACACTGAAGCTTTCTTT. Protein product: CASSFAGMNTEAFF.

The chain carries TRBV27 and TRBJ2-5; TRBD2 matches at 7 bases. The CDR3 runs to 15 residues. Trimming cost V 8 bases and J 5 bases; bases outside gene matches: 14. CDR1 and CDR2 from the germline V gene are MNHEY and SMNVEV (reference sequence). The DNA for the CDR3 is TGTGCCAGCCGGGTCTCGTGGGAGGGCGGGGAGACCCAGTACTTC. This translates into CASRVSWEGGETQYF.

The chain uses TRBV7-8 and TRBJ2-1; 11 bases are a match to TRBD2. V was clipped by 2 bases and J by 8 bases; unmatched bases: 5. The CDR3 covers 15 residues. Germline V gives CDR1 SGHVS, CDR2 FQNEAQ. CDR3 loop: CASSLTSGSSDEQFF. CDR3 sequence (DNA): TGTGCCAGCAGCTTAACTAGCGGGAGTTCGGATGAGCAGTTCTTC. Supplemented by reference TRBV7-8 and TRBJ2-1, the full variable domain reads GAGVSQSPRYKVAKRGQDVALRCDPISGHVSLFWYQQALGQGPEFLTYFQNEAQLDKSGLPSDRFFAERPEGSVSTLKIQRTQQEDSAVYLCASSLTSGSSDEQFFGPGTRLTVL.

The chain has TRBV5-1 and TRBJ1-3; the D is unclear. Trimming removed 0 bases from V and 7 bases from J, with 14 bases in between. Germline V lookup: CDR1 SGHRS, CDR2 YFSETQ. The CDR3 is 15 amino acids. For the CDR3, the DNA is TGCGCCAGCAGCTTGGAGTCGCGGAAATGGAACACCATATATTTT. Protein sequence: CASSLESRKWNTIYF.

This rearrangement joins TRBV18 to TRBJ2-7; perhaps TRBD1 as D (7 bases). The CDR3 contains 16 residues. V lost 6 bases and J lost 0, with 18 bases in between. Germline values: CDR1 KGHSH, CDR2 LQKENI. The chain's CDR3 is CASSTIPGGLSYEQYF. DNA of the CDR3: TGTGCCAGCTCCACCATTCCAGGGGGACTCTCCTACGAGCAGTACTTC.

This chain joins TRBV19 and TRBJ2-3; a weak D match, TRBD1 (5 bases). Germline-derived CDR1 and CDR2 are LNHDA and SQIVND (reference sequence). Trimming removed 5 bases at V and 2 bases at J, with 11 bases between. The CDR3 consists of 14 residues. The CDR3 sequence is CASSLRGYTDTQYF. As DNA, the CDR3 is TGTGCCAGTAGTTTAAGGGGCTACACAGATACGCAGTATTTT. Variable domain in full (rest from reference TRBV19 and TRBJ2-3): DGGITQSPKYLFRKEGQNVTLSCEQNLNHDAMYWYRQDPGQGLRLIYYSQIVNDFQKGDIAEGYSVSREKKESFPLTVTSAQKNPTAFYLCASSLRGYTDTQYFGPGTRLTVL.

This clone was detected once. As DNA, the CDR3 is TGTGCCAGTAGTATAAGCGGGGGGAGGAACAATGAGCAGTTCTTC. It translates to CASSISGGRNNEQFF. The chain combines TRBV19 with TRBJ2-1; 9 bases align to TRBD2. Trimming took 2 bases from V and 5 from J; bases not matched to a gene: 4. The germline CDR1 and CDR2 sequences are LNHDA and SQIVND (reference sequence). This CDR3 spans 15 amino acids.

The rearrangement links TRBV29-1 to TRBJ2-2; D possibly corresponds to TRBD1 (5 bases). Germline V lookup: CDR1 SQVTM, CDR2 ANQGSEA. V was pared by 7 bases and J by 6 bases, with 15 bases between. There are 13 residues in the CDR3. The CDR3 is CSARLAGPGELFF. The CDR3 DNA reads TGCAGCGCCCGACTGGCAGGGCCCGGGGAGCTGTTTTTT.

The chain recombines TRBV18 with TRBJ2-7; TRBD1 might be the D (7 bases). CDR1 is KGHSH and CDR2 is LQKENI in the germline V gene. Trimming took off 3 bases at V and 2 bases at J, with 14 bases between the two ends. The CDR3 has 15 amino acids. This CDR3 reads CASSPGAGGTYEQYF. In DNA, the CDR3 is TGTGCCAGCTCACCGGGGGCAGGGGGGACCTACGAGCAGTACTTC.

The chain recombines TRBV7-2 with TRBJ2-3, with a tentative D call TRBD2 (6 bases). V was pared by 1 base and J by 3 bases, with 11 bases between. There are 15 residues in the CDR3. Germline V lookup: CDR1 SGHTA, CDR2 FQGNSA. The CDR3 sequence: CASSLERRVTDTQYF. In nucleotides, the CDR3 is TGTGCCAGCAGCTTAGAAAGGAGGGTGACAGATACGCAGTATTTT.

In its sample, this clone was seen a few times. The CDR3 sequence is CASSDDRAGQREAFF. In DNA form, the CDR3 reads TGTGCCAGCAGTGATGACAGGGCAGGACAACGGGAAGCTTTCTTT. The chain carries TRBV2 and TRBJ1-1; 7 bases are a match to TRBD1. There are 15 residues in the CDR3. The ends lost 3 bases at V and 8 bases at J; junction bases unmatched: 12. Germline V gene lookup returns CDR1 SNHLY and CDR2 FYNNEI.

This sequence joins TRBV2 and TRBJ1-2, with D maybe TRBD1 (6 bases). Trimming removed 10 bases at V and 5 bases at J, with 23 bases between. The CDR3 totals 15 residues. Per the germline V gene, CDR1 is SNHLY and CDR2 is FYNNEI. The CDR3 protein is CAKYRQEGARYGYTF. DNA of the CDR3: TGTGCCAAATACAGACAGGAAGGGGCGAGGTATGGCTACACCTTC.

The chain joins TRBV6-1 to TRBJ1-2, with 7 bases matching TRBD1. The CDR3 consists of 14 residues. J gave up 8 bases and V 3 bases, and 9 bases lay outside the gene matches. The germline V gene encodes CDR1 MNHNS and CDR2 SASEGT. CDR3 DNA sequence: TGTGCCAGCAGTGACTCGACAGGGAATGGCGGCTACACCTTC. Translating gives CASSDSTGNGGYTF.

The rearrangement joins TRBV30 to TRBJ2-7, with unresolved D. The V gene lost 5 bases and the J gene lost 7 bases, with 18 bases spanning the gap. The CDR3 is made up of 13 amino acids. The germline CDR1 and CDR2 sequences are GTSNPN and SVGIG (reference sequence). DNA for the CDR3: TGTGCCTGGGGTCTAACTTCCCTAGGTGAGCAGTACTTC. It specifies CAWGLTSLGEQYF. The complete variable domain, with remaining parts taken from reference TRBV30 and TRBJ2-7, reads SQTIHQWPATLVQPVGSPLSLECTVEGTSNPNLYWYRQAAGRGLQLLFYSVGIGQISSEVPQNLSASRPQDRQFILSSKKLLLSDSGFYLCAWGLTSLGEQYFGPGTRLTVT.

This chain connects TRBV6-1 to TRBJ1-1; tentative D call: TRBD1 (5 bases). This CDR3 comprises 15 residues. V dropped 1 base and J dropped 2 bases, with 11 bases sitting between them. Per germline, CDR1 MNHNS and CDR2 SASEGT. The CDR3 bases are TGTGCCAGCAGTGAAGGATACAGGAGAAACACTGAAGCTTTCTTT. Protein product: CASSEGYRRNTEAFF.

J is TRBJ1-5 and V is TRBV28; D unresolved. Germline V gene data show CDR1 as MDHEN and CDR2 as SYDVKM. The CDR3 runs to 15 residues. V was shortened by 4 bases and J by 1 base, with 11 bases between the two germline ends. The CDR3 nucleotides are TGTGCCAGCAGTTGGACGGCCCGAAGCAATCAGCCCCAGCATTTT. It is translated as CASSWTARSNQPQHF.

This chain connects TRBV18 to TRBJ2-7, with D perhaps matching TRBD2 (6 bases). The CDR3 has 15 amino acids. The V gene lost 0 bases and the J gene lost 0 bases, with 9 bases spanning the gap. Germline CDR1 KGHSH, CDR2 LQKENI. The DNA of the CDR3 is TGTGCCAGCTCACCACCGTCGGGAGCCTCCTACGAGCAGTACTTC. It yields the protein CASSPPSGASYEQYF. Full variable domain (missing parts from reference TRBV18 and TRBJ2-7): NAGVMQNPRHLVRRRGQEARLRCSPMKGHSHVYWYRQLPEEGLKFMVYLQKENIIDESGMPKERFSAEFPKEGPSILRIQQVVRGDSAAYFCASSPPSGASYEQYFGPGTRLTVT.

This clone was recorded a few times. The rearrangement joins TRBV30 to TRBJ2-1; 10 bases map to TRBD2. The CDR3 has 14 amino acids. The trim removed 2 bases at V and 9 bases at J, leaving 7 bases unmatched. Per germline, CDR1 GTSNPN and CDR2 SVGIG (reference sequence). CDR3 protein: CAWSTSGAGSEQFF. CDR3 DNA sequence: TGTGCCTGGAGTACTAGCGGGGCCGGGAGTGAGCAGTTCTTC.

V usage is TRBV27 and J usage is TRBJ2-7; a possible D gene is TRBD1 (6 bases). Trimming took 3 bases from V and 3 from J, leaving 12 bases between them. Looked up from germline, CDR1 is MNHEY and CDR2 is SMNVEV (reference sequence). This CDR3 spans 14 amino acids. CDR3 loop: CASSFSETGYEQYF. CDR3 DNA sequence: TGTGCCAGCAGTTTCAGTGAGACAGGCTACGAGCAGTACTTC.

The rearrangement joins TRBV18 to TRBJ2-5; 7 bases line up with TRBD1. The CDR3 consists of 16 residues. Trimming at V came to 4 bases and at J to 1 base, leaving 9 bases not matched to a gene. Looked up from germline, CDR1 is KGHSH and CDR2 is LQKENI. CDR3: CASSQRMTGIQETQYF. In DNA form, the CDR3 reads TGTGCCAGCTCACAAAGGATGACAGGGATCCAAGAGACCCAGTACTTC.

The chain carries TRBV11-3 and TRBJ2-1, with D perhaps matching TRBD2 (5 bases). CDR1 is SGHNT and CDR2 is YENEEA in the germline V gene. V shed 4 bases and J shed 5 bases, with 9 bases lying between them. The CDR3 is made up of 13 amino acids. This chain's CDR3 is CASSSDLDNEQFF. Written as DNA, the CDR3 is TGTGCCAGCAGCTCGGACTTGGACAATGAGCAGTTCTTC.

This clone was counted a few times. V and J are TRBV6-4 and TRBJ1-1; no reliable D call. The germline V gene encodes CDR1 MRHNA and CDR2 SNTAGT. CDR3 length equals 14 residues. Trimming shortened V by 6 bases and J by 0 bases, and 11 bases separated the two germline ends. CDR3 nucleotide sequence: TGTGCCAGCAGGGGAACAGCTCTGAACACTGAAGCTTTCTTT. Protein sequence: CASRGTALNTEAFF.

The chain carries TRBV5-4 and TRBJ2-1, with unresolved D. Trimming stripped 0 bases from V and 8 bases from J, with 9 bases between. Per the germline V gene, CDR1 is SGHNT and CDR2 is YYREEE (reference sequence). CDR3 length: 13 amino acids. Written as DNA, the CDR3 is TGTGCCAGCAGCTTGGGTAATGTGGATGAGCAGTTCTTC. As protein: CASSLGNVDEQFF.

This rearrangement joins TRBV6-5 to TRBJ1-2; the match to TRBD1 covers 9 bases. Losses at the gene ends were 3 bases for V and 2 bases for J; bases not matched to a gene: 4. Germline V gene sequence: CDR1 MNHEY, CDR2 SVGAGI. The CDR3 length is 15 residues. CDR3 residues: CASSYAGTGNYGYTF. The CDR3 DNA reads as TGTGCCAGCAGTTATGCCGGGACAGGGAACTATGGCTACACCTTC.

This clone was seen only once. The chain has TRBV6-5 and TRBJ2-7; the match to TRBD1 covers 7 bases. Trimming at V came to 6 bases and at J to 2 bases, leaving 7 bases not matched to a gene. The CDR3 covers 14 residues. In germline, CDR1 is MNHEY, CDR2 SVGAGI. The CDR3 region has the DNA TGTGCCAGCAGGGCCTGGGACAGAACCTACGAGCAGTACTTC. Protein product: CASRAWDRTYEQYF.

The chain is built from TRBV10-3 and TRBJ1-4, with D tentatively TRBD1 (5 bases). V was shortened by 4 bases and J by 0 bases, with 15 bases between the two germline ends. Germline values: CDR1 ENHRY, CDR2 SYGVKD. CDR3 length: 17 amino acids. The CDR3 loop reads CAISATGSGSTNEKLFF. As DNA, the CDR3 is TGTGCCATCAGTGCAACAGGCAGTGGATCAACTAATGAAAAACTGTTTTTT.

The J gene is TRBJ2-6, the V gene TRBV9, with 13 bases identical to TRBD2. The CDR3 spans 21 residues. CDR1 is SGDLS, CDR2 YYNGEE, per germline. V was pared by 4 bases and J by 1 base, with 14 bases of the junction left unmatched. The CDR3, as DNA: TGTGCCAGCAGCCTACCCAGGCGGACTAGCGGGGGCCGGTCTGGGGCCAACGTCCTGACTTTC. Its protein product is CASSLPRRTSGGRSGANVLTF.

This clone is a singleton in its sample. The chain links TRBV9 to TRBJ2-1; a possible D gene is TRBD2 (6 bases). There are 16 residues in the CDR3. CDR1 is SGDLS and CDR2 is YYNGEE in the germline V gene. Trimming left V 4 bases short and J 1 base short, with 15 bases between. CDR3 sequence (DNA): TGTGCCAGCAGCTCCTCGGCGGGATCGTCCTACAATGAGCAGTTCTTC. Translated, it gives CASSSSAGSSYNEQFF.